This T cell receptor (beta chain) was sequenced in a study of long-term antiretroviral therapy in people with HIV. This clone appeared a few times. Trimming left V 0 bases short and J 5 bases short, with 10 bases between. The CDR3 covers 14 residues. Germline values: CDR1 SGHDN, CDR2 FVKESK. immunoSEQ v3.0 was run at survey level. Generated by immunoSEQ multiplex PCR, the TCRdb table keeps only in-frame clones and is missing some. The sample holds under 25,000 clones, 76% seen once. The sample consisted of unsorted PBMCs, taken 0.5 years before starting antiretroviral therapy. The genes are TRBV14 and TRBJ1-1; D perhaps matches TRBD1 (5 bases). This clonotype originated in a young man with HIV. As DNA, the CDR3 is TGTGCCAGCAGCCAAGATCTGTGGGGGACTGAAGCTTTCTTT. Its protein is CASSQDLWGTEAFF. Drawing the rest from reference TRBV14 and TRBJ1-1, the complete variable domain is EAGVTQFPSHSVIEKGQTVTLRCDPISGHDNLYWYRRVMGKEIKFLLHFVKESKQDESGMPNNRFLAERTGGTYSTLKVQPAELEDSGVYFCASSQDLWGTEAFFGQGTRLTVV.